The 27 T cell receptor beta chains reported below all come from one sample, sequenced in a study of blood T cell repertoires in COVID-19. The assay was immunoSEQ multiplex PCR, and TCRdb's table has in-frame clones only and misses some. The sample records roughly 500,000 clones, 70% to 90% being singletons. Sequenced: PBMCs or T cells enriched from blood (not recorded which). These receptors were obtained from a woman aged 55 to 70 who had recovered from COVID-19.

The sample holds one count of this clone. The chain links TRBV10-2 to TRBJ2-7, with 9 bases that match TRBD1. Germline CDR1 WSHSY, CDR2 SAAADI. The CDR3 contains 13 residues. The V segment lost 6 bases and the J segment 3 bases; nucleotides outside the gene matches: 3. The CDR3 is CASRGTGNYEQYF. The CDR3 DNA follows: TGCGCCAGCAGGGGGACAGGGAACTACGAGCAGTACTTC.

The table lists this clone with a count of one. The chain has TRBV5-1 and TRBJ2-2; TRBD2 might be the D (6 bases). The V end was cut by 3 bases, the J end by 0 bases, with 12 bases between. The CDR3 has 16 amino acids. Germline loops: CDR1 SGHRS, CDR2 YFSETQ. The DNA for the CDR3 is TGCGCCAGCAGCTCCTCGGGACTCTCGAACACCGGGGAGCTGTTTTTT. This sequence encodes CASSSSGLSNTGELFF.

The rearrangement joins TRBV7-9 to TRBJ2-3; 10 bases fit TRBD2. The germline V gene encodes CDR1 SEHNR and CDR2 FQNEAQ (reference sequence). V shed 1 base, J shed 0 bases, and the junction held 10 bases outside the gene matches. This CDR3 has 19 amino acids. The DNA of the CDR3 is TGTGCCAGCAGCTTAGGGACCTTCCCTAGCGGGGGAAGCACAGATACGCAGTATTTT. It translates to CASSLGTFPSGGSTDTQYF. The full variable domain, with the rest looked up from reference TRBV7-9 and TRBJ2-3, is DTGVSQNPRHKITKRGQNVTFRCDPISEHNRLYWYRQTLGQGPEFLTYFQNEAQLEKSRLLSDRFSAERPKGSFSTLEIQRTEQGDSAMYLCASSLGTFPSGGSTDTQYFGPGTRLTVL.

The J gene is TRBJ1-5, the V gene TRBV12-5; the match to TRBD1 covers 7 bases. Germline trimming cut 4 bases from V and 4 bases from J; bases unmatched to any gene: 7. CDR3 length: 15 amino acids. Germline CDR1 and CDR2: LGHNT and FRNRAP. The CDR3 bases are TGTGCTAGTGGTTCACAACAGGGGCGGAATCAGCCCCAGCATTTT. This codes for CASGSQQGRNQPQHF. Based on the CDR3 plus reference TRBV12-5 and TRBJ1-5, the full variable domain is DARVTQTPRHKVTEMGQEVTMRCQPILGHNTVFWYRQTMMQGLELLAYFRNRAPLDDSGMPKDRFSAEMPDATLATLKIQPSEPRDSAVYFCASGSQQGRNQPQHFGDGTRLSIL.

The table lists this clone with a few counts. The V and J genes are TRBV2 and TRBJ1-4, with D perhaps matching TRBD1 (6 bases). There are 13 residues in the CDR3. Per germline, CDR1 SNHLY and CDR2 FYNNEI. V lost 9 bases and J 10 bases, leaving 18 bases between the germline ends. CDR3 in DNA: TGTGCCAGAAGGACAGCGGGGGACGGAAAACTGTTTTTT. It is translated as CARRTAGDGKLFF.

This clone was seen once. The chain couples TRBV2 to TRBJ2-1, with a tentative D call TRBD2 (6 bases). V was cut by 8 bases and J by 0 bases, with 17 bases left in between. This CDR3 is 16 amino acids long. Germline V gene lookup returns CDR1 SNHLY and CDR2 FYNNEI. The CDR3 spells CASGLGLSSSYNEQFF. CDR3 DNA: TGTGCCAGCGGGCTGGGACTGTCAAGCTCCTACAATGAGCAGTTCTTC.

The rearrangement uses TRBV5-5 and TRBJ1-4; a possible D gene is TRBD1 (5 bases). Trimming took off 5 bases at V and 4 bases at J, with 15 bases between the two ends. This CDR3 comprises 15 residues. CDR1 SGHKS and CDR2 YYEKEE come from the germline V gene (reference sequence). The CDR3: CASSSKGQINEKLFF. The CDR3 DNA reads TGTGCCAGCAGTTCGAAGGGGCAGATTAATGAAAAACTGTTTTTT. The variable domain in full, completed from reference TRBV5-5 and TRBJ1-4, reads DAGVTQSPTHLIKTRGQQVTLRCSPISGHKSVSWYQQVLGQGPQFIFQYYEKEERGRGNFPDRFSARQFPNYSSELNVNALLLGDSALYLCASSSKGQINEKLFFGSGTQLSVL.

The chain uses TRBV5-1 and TRBJ2-5; D is undetermined. Germline V lookup: CDR1 SGHRS, CDR2 YFSETQ. This CDR3 region has 13 residues. Trimming removed 0 bases at V and 1 base at J, with 4 bases between. As DNA, the CDR3 is TGCGCCAGCAGCTTGGACAGCCAAGAGACCCAGTACTTC. It is translated as CASSLDSQETQYF. Looking up the rest from reference TRBV5-1 and TRBJ2-5 gives the full variable domain: KAGVTQTPRYLIKTRGQQVTLSCSPISGHRSVSWYQQTPGQGLQFLFEYFSETQRNKGNFPGRFSGRQFSNSRSEMNVSTLELGDSALYLCASSLDSQETQYFGPGTRLLVL.

The chain couples TRBV4-2 to TRBJ2-1; weak D call: TRBD2 (6 bases). V shed 0 bases and J shed 6 bases, with 15 bases lying between them. Per germline, CDR1 LGHNA and CDR2 YNFKEQ. This CDR3 is built from 16 residues. CDR3 sequence (DNA): TGTGCCAGCAGCCAAGATATATACGGGGGTTCCAATGAGCAGTTCTTC. Its protein product is CASSQDIYGGSNEQFF.

The rearrangement joins TRBV18 to TRBJ2-3, with a weak D call TRBD1 (6 bases). Germline CDR1 is KGHSH and CDR2 is LQKENI. V was trimmed by 3 bases and J by 1 base, leaving 14 bases between them. This CDR3 has 16 amino acids. The CDR3 sequence is CASSPDSPGGTDTQYF. The CDR3 bases are TGTGCCAGCTCACCGGACAGCCCAGGGGGCACAGATACGCAGTATTTT.

V and J are TRBV7-6 and TRBJ1-6, with TRBD1 identical over 7 bases. The germline gives CDR1 SGHVS, CDR2 FNYEAQ. V lost 5 bases and J lost 9; bases outside the gene matches: 7. There are 14 residues in the CDR3. The CDR3 sequence: CASSLFPGGSPLHF. The CDR3 coding sequence is TGTGCCAGCAGCCTATTCCCAGGGGGTTCACCCCTCCACTTT.

J is TRBJ2-2 and V is TRBV5-1, with 7 nucleotides matching TRBD1. The germline gives CDR1 SGHRS, CDR2 YFSETQ. Trimming removed 4 bases from V and 0 bases from J; junction bases left unmatched: 6. This CDR3 has 16 amino acids. CDR3 amino acids: CASSLYRGANTGELFF. DNA of the CDR3: TGCGCCAGCAGCCTGTACAGGGGCGCGAACACCGGGGAGCTGTTTTTT.

The rearrangement uses TRBV2 and TRBJ1-1, with 7 bases matching TRBD1. The germline CDR1 and CDR2 sequences are SNHLY and FYNNEI. The CDR3 contains 13 residues. Trimming at V came to 6 bases and at J to 1 base, leaving 2 bases not matched to a gene. CDR3 coding DNA: TGTGCCAGCAGGGGACAGAGGAACACTGAAGCTTTCTTT. Translated, it gives CASRGQRNTEAFF.

The chain links TRBV29-1 to TRBJ1-1; TRBD1 agrees at 7 bases. The CDR3 sequence is 15 residues long. Germline V gene data show CDR1 as SQVTM and CDR2 as ANQGSEA. Trimming removed 4 bases from V and 4 bases from J; junction bases left unmatched: 12. CDR3 nucleotides: TGCAGCGTTGCCCGACAGGGTTTCACTAGCACTGAAGCTTTCTTT. The encoded protein is CSVARQGFTSTEAFF. Filled out from reference TRBV29-1 and TRBJ1-1, the complete variable domain reads SAVISQKPSRDICQRGTSLTIQCQVDSQVTMMFWYRQQPGQSLTLIATANQGSEATYESGFVIDKFPISRPNLTFSTLTVSNMSPEDSSIYLCSVARQGFTSTEAFFGQGTRLTVV.

The chain joins TRBV29-1 to TRBJ1-2; no reliable D call. This CDR3 is 11 amino acids long. Germline CDR1 and CDR2: SQVTM and ANQGSEA. Trimming removed 4 bases at V and 8 bases at J, with 11 bases between. The CDR3 loop is CSVGPGPGYTF. The CDR3 DNA reads as TGCAGCGTTGGTCCGGGTCCGGGCTACACCTTC.

The chain employs TRBV28 and TRBJ1-2, with 10 bases fitting TRBD1. Germline CDR1 is MDHEN and CDR2 is SYDVKM. V was clipped by 3 bases and J by 6 bases; unmatched bases: 7. The CDR3 has 15 residues. The CDR3 protein is CASSFLDRGLNGYTF. CDR3 DNA sequence: TGTGCCAGCAGTTTTCTAGACAGGGGGCTTAATGGCTACACCTTC.

This rearrangement joins TRBV30 to TRBJ2-5; D unclear. This CDR3 has 14 amino acids. Trimming took 1 base from V and 7 from J, leaving 16 bases between them. Looked up from germline, CDR1 is GTSNPN and CDR2 is SVGIG (reference sequence). CDR3 coding DNA: TGTGCCTGGAGTGGGCTCCTCCAGGTGGGGACCCAGTACTTC. It translates to CAWSGLLQVGTQYF.

This clone was observed once. The chain recombines TRBV6-1 with TRBJ1-1; D unclear. Trimming left V 6 bases short and J 1 base short, with 12 bases between. Germline V CDR1 and CDR2: MNHNS, SASEGT. This CDR3 is built from 14 residues. CDR3 sequence (DNA): TGTGCCAGCAGCCGCGGAGGCTCGAACACTGAAGCTTTCTTT. It yields the protein CASSRGGSNTEAFF.

This clone was recorded a few times. The chain couples TRBV7-9 to TRBJ1-2; D not resolved. This CDR3 contains 14 residues. The V end lost 4 bases, the J end lost 4 bases, and 13 bases lay between the germline ends. CDR1 SEHNR and CDR2 FQNEAQ come from the germline V gene (reference sequence). DNA for the CDR3: TGTGCCAGCAGCTCGGATCGTGACACCTATGGCTACACCTTC. The encoded protein is CASSSDRDTYGYTF. The entire variable domain, with the rest obtained from reference TRBV7-9 and TRBJ1-2, is as follows: DTGVSQNPRHKITKRGQNVTFRCDPISEHNRLYWYRQTLGQGPEFLTYFQNEAQLEKSRLLSDRFSAERPKGSFSTLEIQRTEQGDSAMYLCASSSDRDTYGYTFGSGTRLTVV.

The J gene is TRBJ1-2, the V gene TRBV19; 8 bases match TRBD1. The CDR3 extends over 14 amino acids. Germline values: CDR1 LNHDA, CDR2 SQIVND (reference sequence). Trimming cost V 7 bases and J 4 bases; bases outside gene matches: 8. The CDR3 loop reads CASNLRGLTYGYTF. CDR3 coding DNA: TGTGCCAGTAACCTCAGGGGGCTGACCTATGGCTACACCTTC.

The V call is TRBV6-1, the J call TRBJ1-5; D ambiguous. The ends were cut back, 2 bases at V and 8 bases at J, with 13 bases in the middle. Germline-derived CDR1 and CDR2 are MNHNS and SASEGT. The CDR3 length is 14 residues. CDR3 in DNA: TGTGCCAGCAGTGAAAACTTTTCAATAAAGCCCCAGCATTTT. It is translated as CASSENFSIKPQHF.

The chain joins TRBV6-1 to TRBJ1-3; TRBD1 aligns across 10 bases. The J segment lost 2 bases and the V segment lost 3 bases, leaving 4 bases of the junction unmatched. This CDR3 region has 16 residues. Germline V CDR1 and CDR2: MNHNS, SASEGT. The CDR3 nucleotides read TGTGCCAGCAGTGACCTCGGGACAGGGGCTGGAAACACCATATATTTT. Translating gives CASSDLGTGAGNTIYF.

The chain combines TRBV2 with TRBJ2-6; D not certain. CDR3 length: 13 residues. Germline CDR1 reads SNHLY; CDR2 reads FYNNEI. The V gene lost 7 bases and the J gene lost 2 bases, with 6 bases spanning the gap. CDR3 sequence reads: CASTRTGANVLTF. In DNA form, the CDR3 reads TGTGCCAGCACTAGGACTGGGGCCAACGTCCTGACTTTC.

The chain is built from TRBV5-1 and TRBJ2-3, with 13 bases fitting TRBD2. This CDR3 has 18 residues. Trimming at V came to 7 bases and at J to 2 bases, leaving 13 bases not matched to a gene. Per germline, CDR1 SGHRS and CDR2 YFSETQ. CDR3 in amino acids: CASSMQPTSGGSTDTQYF. CDR3 coding DNA: TGCGCCAGCTCTATGCAACCGACTAGCGGGGGGTCCACAGATACGCAGTATTTT.

This clone was recorded once. The CDR3 DNA reads TGTGCCAGCAGCCTACGACAGGGGTGGACAGATACGCAGTATTTT. Encoded protein: CASSLRQGWTDTQYF. The chain is built from TRBV7-8 and TRBJ2-3; 8 nucleotides align to TRBD1. The V gene's germline CDR1 is SGHVS and CDR2 FQNEAQ. V gave up 5 bases and J gave up 3 bases; unmatched junction bases: 7. CDR3 length: 15 residues.

The CDR3 protein is CASSKRTGPGELFF. CDR3 sequence (DNA): TGCGCCAGCAGCAAACGGACAGGGCCCGGGGAGCTGTTTTTT. The chain carries TRBV5-1 and TRBJ2-2; 8 nucleotides line up with TRBD1. Trimming at V came to 4 bases and at J to 6 bases, leaving 5 bases not matched to a gene. The CDR3 totals 14 residues. Germline CDR1 SGHRS, CDR2 YFSETQ.

This chain joins TRBV11-2 and TRBJ2-7; D might be TRBD1 (5 bases). The CDR3 totals 16 residues. Trimming shortened V by 3 bases and J by 2 bases, and 17 bases separated the two germline ends. The germline gives CDR1 SGHAT, CDR2 FQNNGV. In DNA, the CDR3 is TGTGCCAGCAGCTTCCCCTTCGTCTGGGGCCCCTACGAGCAGTACTTC. It codes for CASSFPFVWGPYEQYF. The whole variable domain, filled in from reference TRBV11-2 and TRBJ2-7, reads EAGVAQSPRYKIIEKRQSVAFWCNPISGHATLYWYQQILGQGPKLLIQFQNNGVVDDSQLPKDRFSAERLKGVDSTLKIQPAKLEDSAVYLCASSFPFVWGPYEQYFGPGTRLTVT.